The 4 T cell receptor beta chains in this list originate from one sample, sequenced in a study of CD8+ T cells in alopecia areata. The authors extracted RNA and reverse transcribed it into cDNA as the sequencing template. TCRdb keeps only in-frame clones here, not all; method: immunoSEQ multiplex PCR. The table has 150,000 or so clones, roughly 50% seen once. The sample was CD4+ T cells sorted from blood. Receptors were obtained from a human donor with alopecia areata.

The J gene is TRBJ2-1, the V gene TRBV30; 13 nucleotides line up with TRBD2. Germline-derived CDR1 and CDR2 are GTSNPN and SVGIG (reference sequence). CDR3 length equals 14 residues. Germline trimming cut 3 bases from V and 7 bases from J; bases unmatched to any gene: 3. The CDR3, as DNA: TGTGCCTGGAGACTAGCGGGAGGGCCAAATGAGCAGTTCTTC. Translated, it gives CAWRLAGGPNEQFF. The full variable domain, completed using reference TRBV30 and TRBJ2-1, is SQTIHQWPATLVQPVGSPLSLECTVEGTSNPNLYWYRQAAGRGLQLLFYSVGIGQISSEVPQNLSASRPQDRQFILSSKKLLLSDSGFYLCAWRLAGGPNEQFFGPGTRLTVL.

Only a few counts were recorded for this clone. The J gene is TRBJ2-3, the V gene TRBV28, with 9 nucleotides matching TRBD2. V was pared by 3 bases and J by 5 bases, with 6 bases of the junction left unmatched. This CDR3 is 15 amino acids long. Germline CDR1 MDHEN, CDR2 SYDVKM. The CDR3 nucleotides are TGTGCCAGCAGTTTTGGCGGGAGGGCCGAAGATACGCAGTATTTT. This encodes CASSFGGRAEDTQYF.

This clone showed up just a few times. The chain combines TRBV5-6 with TRBJ2-1; D remains unclear. Germline lookup yields CDR1 SGHDT and CDR2 YYEEEE. V lost 5 bases and J 9 bases, leaving 12 bases between the germline ends. CDR3 length: 12 residues. CDR3 sequence reads: CASRNWRGEQFF. CDR3 coding DNA: TGTGCCAGCAGGAACTGGAGAGGTGAGCAGTTCTTC.

The table lists this clone with a few counts. The chain is built from TRBV20-1 and TRBJ2-7; D is unresolved. Deletions cut 8 bases from V and 0 bases from J, with 8 bases between. This CDR3 is 11 amino acids long. Germline assignment: CDR1 DFQATT and CDR2 SNEGSKA (reference sequence). The CDR3 region has the DNA TGCAGTACACGGAGCTCCTACGAGCAGTACTTC. Translated: CSTRSSYEQYF.